Listed below are T cell receptor beta chains from one sample, sequenced in a study of STAT5B mutations in CD4+ large granular lymphocyte leukemia. The table came from immunoSEQ multiplex PCR; TCRdb's copy has only in-frame clones and leaves some out. The table has just over 40,000 clones, 65% to 85% seen once; the top ten hold just under 0.35%. Sequences were obtained from CD4+ T cells from blood buffy coats. These receptors all come from a human donor in good health. Each CDR3 is given without its conserved first and last residue.

V: TRBV21-1; J: TRBJ2-7; CDR3: ASSHRPGEQY
V: TRBV2; J: TRBJ2-3; CDR3: ASLHPSTDTQY
V: TRBV5-4; J: TRBJ1-5; CDR3: ASSLDPVGNQPQH
V: TRBV5-1; J: TRBJ2-1; CDR3: ASSAGPHSYNEQF
V: TRBV30; J: TRBJ2-2; CDR3: AWGPWRLGSSTGELF
V: TRBV25-1; J: TRBJ1-1; CDR3: ASLDGQLNTEAF
V: TRBV20-1; J: TRBJ2-5; CDR3: SARGHGEQY
V: TRBV9; J: TRBJ1-2; CDR3: ASSPGGHLNYGYT
V: TRBV11-2; J: TRBJ2-3; CDR3: ASSLFFPSGDSSTDTQY
V: TRBV19; J: TRBJ1-1; CDR3: ASSIGTWEGSGINTEAF
V: TRBV5-1; J: TRBJ2-5; CDR3: ASSLDPAGGETQY
V: TRBV6-5; J: TRBJ1-1; CDR3: ASSSGTASGYEAF
V: TRBV6-6; J: TRBJ1-3; CDR3: ASRRLQGSSGNTIY
V: TRBV5-1; J: TRBJ2-3; CDR3: ASSLAASVPDTQY
V: TRBV7-3; J: TRBJ2-7; CDR3: ASSLTSQQGTFYEQY
V: TRBV7-9; J: TRBJ2-1; CDR3: ASSLAAAYNEQF
V: TRBV7-2; J: TRBJ1-5; CDR3: ASSFSGQPQH
V: TRBV10-3; J: TRBJ2-5; CDR3: AIRPGLAGGRETQY
V: TRBV7-3; J: TRBJ2-1; CDR3: ASSPPGTTNEQF
V: TRBV10-3; J: TRBJ2-2; CDR3: AISELGVHTGELF
V: TRBV29-1; J: TRBJ1-1; CDR3: SVTGQMNTEAF
V: TRBV21-1; J: TRBJ1-2; CDR3: ASSKGGNWLYGYT
V: TRBV5-1; J: TRBJ2-6; CDR3: ASSPRDRSTGANVLT
V: TRBV29-1; J: TRBJ1-1; CDR3: SARDNLRAF
V: TRBV6-5; J: TRBJ1-1; CDR3: ASSSEGGTEAF
V: TRBV5-4; J: TRBJ1-1; CDR3: ASSIGPGRDTEAF
V: TRBV7-2; J: TRBJ2-6; CDR3: ASSLRYSGANVLT
V: TRBV11-2; J: TRBJ2-2; CDR3: ASSPTGGSTAGELF
V: TRBV19; J: TRBJ1-1; CDR3: ASSTVVGSEAF
V: TRBV2; J: TRBJ2-5; CDR3: ASTSRGTEETQY
V: TRBV5-6; J: TRBJ1-2; CDR3: ASSFQRNYGYT
V: TRBV27; J: TRBJ2-1; CDR3: ASRGIKNEQF
V: TRBV9; J: TRBJ2-2; CDR3: ASSVDPKGGKLYTGELF
V: TRBV4-2; J: TRBJ1-1; CDR3: ASSARMNTEAF
V: TRBV5-1; J: -; CDR3: ASSRGTWGDEQY
V: TRBV4-2; J: TRBJ2-5; CDR3: ASSQESRGQETQY
V: TRBV28; J: TRBJ2-1; CDR3: ASTISGTGPLNEQF
V: TRBV7-9; J: TRBJ1-1; CDR3: ASSLGTQNTEAF
V: TRBV5-1; J: TRBJ1-6; CDR3: ASSLMTDYNSPLH
V: TRBV11-2; J: TRBJ1-2; CDR3: ASSAGDLDNGYT
V: TRBV7-9; J: TRBJ2-3; CDR3: ASSPVGGRTDTQY